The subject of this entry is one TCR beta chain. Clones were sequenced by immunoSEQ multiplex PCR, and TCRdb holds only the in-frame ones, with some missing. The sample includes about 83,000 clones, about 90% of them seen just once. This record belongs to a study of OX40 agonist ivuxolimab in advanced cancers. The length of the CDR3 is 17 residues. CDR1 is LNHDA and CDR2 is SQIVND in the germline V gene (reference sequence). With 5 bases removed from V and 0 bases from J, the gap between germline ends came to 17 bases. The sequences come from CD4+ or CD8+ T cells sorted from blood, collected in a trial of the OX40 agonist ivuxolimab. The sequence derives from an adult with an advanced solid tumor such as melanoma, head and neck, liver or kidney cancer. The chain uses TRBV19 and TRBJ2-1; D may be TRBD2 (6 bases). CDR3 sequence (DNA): TGTGCCAGTAGTTCCATTCTAGCGACGAGCTCCTACAATGAGCAGTTCTTC. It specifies CASSSILATSSYNEQFF.